This TCR beta chain was documented in a study of blood T cell repertoires in COVID-19. Across the whole study: Samples representing acute and convalescent COVID-19 were sourced from the United States, Italy and Spain. In each case, the material was cDNA or gDNA derived from T cells, B-cell-depleted T cells, or PBMCs.

Original data processing: Reference gene primers were amplified, and this amplification served to estimate nucleated cell counts. The data were produced by immunoSEQ multiplex PCR, yet TCRdb's version contains in-frame clones alone and is incomplete. The DNA was the basis for D and trimming; V, J and clone size are from that table. Here the sample spans about 140,000 clones, roughly four fifths being singletons. The origin of this receptor is a human donor in a cohort sampled during active COVID-19. The specimen was peripheral blood.

CDR3 region: CASSQGKIGTGIQETQYF. The CDR3 DNA follows: TGTGCCAGCAGCCAAGGAAAGATAGGGACAGGGATCCAAGAGACCCAGTACTTC. J is TRBJ2-5 and V is TRBV4-2, with TRBD1 matching 9 bases. The CDR3 is 18 amino acids. In germline, CDR1 is LGHNA, CDR2 YNFKEQ. V shed 1 base, J shed 1 base, and the junction held 10 bases outside the gene matches.